This T cell receptor beta chain was identified in a study of shared clonotypes between healthy human individuals. Study-level points and caveats: Limitation of the genetic and exposure-history diversity represented came from the few donors.

Germline values: CDR1 SGHTA, CDR2 FQGNSA. This CDR3 is 15 amino acids long. The V segment lost 1 base and the J segment 10 bases; nucleotides outside the gene matches: 8. Per the original methods: Junction-only immunoSEQ data arrived without quality scores, meaning filtering differed. Method: immunoSEQ multiplex PCR; TCRdb's copy keeps in-frame clones and lacks some. V, J and clone size derive from that table, while D and trimming were established from the DNA sequence. This table has about 500,000 clones, approximately 80% appearing once. Of note for this clone: The antigen remains unidentified.

The chain carries TRBV7-2 and TRBJ2-1; 9 bases fit TRBD2. This sequence was found in a woman aged 40 to 50 in good health. Some clones in this sample may be carry-over from other donors' samples. The specimen was PBMCs. The chain's CDR3 is CASSLDTISGREQFF. The CDR3 DNA sequence: TGTGCCAGCAGCTTAGATACGATTAGCGGGAGAGAGCAGTTCTTC.